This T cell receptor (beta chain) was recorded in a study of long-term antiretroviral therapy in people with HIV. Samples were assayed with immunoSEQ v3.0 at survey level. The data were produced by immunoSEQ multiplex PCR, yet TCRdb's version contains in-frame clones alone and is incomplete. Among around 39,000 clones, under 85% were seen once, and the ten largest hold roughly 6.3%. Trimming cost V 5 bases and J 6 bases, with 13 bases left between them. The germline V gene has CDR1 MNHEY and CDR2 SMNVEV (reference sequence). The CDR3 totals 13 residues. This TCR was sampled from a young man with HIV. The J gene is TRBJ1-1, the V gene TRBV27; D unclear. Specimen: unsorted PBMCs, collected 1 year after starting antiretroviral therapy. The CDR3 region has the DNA TGTGCCAGCAGTATCAGGAAGGATCCTGAAGCTTTCTTT. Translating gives CASSIRKDPEAFF.